These T cell receptor beta chains were read from a single sample in a study of cytomegalovirus exposure and HLA in healthy donors. Data came from immunoSEQ multiplex PCR; TCRdb stores just in-frame clones and leaves some out. The data show about 180,000 clones, 85% seen once. The sequenced sample was PBMCs. The source is a man aged 18 to 35 in good health and CMV-seropositive. CDR3s include the opening cysteine and the closing phenylalanine or tryptophan.

CDR3aa: CASSLRGYEQYF
j_gene: TRBJ2-7
v_gene: TRBV5-6

CDR3aa: CASSPRTGPYGYTF
j_gene: TRBJ1-2
v_gene: TRBV5-4

CDR3aa: CASSPQSETQYF
j_gene: TRBJ2-5
v_gene: TRBV2

CDR3aa: CASSRTGGAYNEQFF
j_gene: TRBJ2-1
v_gene: TRBV28

CDR3aa: CASRTRRQGTYNEQFF
j_gene: TRBJ2-1
v_gene: TRBV27

CDR3aa: CASSYGGGSYEQYF
j_gene: TRBJ2-7
v_gene: TRBV6-5

CDR3aa: CASMLLASGNDEQYF
j_gene: TRBJ2-7
v_gene: TRBV6-1

CDR3aa: CASSGSSGGDNEQFF
j_gene: TRBJ2-1
v_gene: TRBV9

CDR3aa: CASSSSVGGVTDTQYF
j_gene: TRBJ2-3
v_gene: TRBV7-3

CDR3aa: CASSLDTGGNQPQHF
j_gene: TRBJ1-5
v_gene: TRBV11-2

CDR3aa: CASSPVGTSSYEQYF
j_gene: TRBJ2-7
v_gene: TRBV4-1

CDR3aa: CASSVASGQGGDTEAFF
j_gene: TRBJ1-1
v_gene: TRBV9

CDR3aa: CASSAYLNSPLHF
j_gene: TRBJ1-6
v_gene: TRBV9

CDR3aa: CASSLVGQGGTEAFF
j_gene: TRBJ1-1
v_gene: TRBV11-2

CDR3aa: CASRSLAGVESEQFF
j_gene: TRBJ2-1
v_gene: TRBV6-5

CDR3aa: CASSLGDRQPQHF
j_gene: TRBJ1-5
v_gene: TRBV14

CDR3aa: CASSLSRNTGELFF
j_gene: TRBJ2-2
v_gene: TRBV27

CDR3aa: CALRTEKGTGELFF
j_gene: TRBJ2-2
v_gene: TRBV10-3

CDR3aa: CASSIGRAYEQYF
j_gene: TRBJ2-7
v_gene: TRBV19

CDR3aa: CASSSSGGAETQYF
j_gene: TRBJ2-5
v_gene: TRBV28

CDR3aa: CASSRTRGGTQYF
j_gene: TRBJ2-3
v_gene: TRBV11-3

CDR3aa: CASSYLGENTEAFF
j_gene: TRBJ1-1
v_gene: TRBV6-5

CDR3aa: CASSAASTGLLEAFF
j_gene: TRBJ1-1
v_gene: TRBV28

CDR3aa: CSVEGLWGESSYNEQFF
j_gene: TRBJ2-1
v_gene: TRBV29-1

CDR3aa: CASTLGGGRGEQYF
j_gene: TRBJ2-7
v_gene: TRBV2

CDR3aa: CASAYQETQYF
j_gene: TRBJ2-5
v_gene: TRBV12-5

CDR3aa: CASSEGVEGKTQYF
j_gene: TRBJ2-5
v_gene: TRBV2

CDR3aa: CASSYSTGGGGYGYTF
j_gene: TRBJ1-2
v_gene: TRBV6-5

CDR3aa: CASSPVTGGLSETQYF
j_gene: TRBJ2-5
v_gene: TRBV6-6

CDR3aa: CAWSGTSEVNEKLFF
j_gene: TRBJ1-4
v_gene: TRBV30

CDR3aa: CASSLDTTPGDQPQHF
j_gene: TRBJ1-5
v_gene: TRBV7-9

CDR3aa: CASSERDKYASYEQYF
j_gene: TRBJ2-7
v_gene: TRBV7-2

CDR3aa: CASSFADAYQETQYF
j_gene: TRBJ2-5
v_gene: TRBV27

CDR3aa: CASSLLGRTDTQYF
j_gene: TRBJ2-3
v_gene: TRBV28

CDR3aa: CASTFEDRVGGYTF
j_gene: TRBJ1-2
v_gene: TRBV28

CDR3aa: CASSLSRRTSDDTQYF
j_gene: TRBJ2-3
v_gene: TRBV7-9

CDR3aa: CASSSPGLAGGRRTGELFF
j_gene: TRBJ2-2
v_gene: TRBV11-1

CDR3aa: CASSNTFRTGLAYEQYF
j_gene: TRBJ2-7
v_gene: TRBV11-3

CDR3aa: CASSLGTGTNQPQHF
j_gene: TRBJ1-5
v_gene: TRBV4-2

CDR3aa: CASSFSGGANEQFF
j_gene: TRBJ2-1
v_gene: TRBV5-8

CDR3aa: CARAGRTNTGELFF
j_gene: TRBJ2-2
v_gene: TRBV2

CDR3aa: CASSLVASGTYEQYF
j_gene: TRBJ2-7
v_gene: TRBV5-5

CDR3aa: CASRSANTGELFF
j_gene: TRBJ2-2
v_gene: TRBV6-5

CDR3aa: CASSYSKYRGLGYTF
j_gene: TRBJ1-2
v_gene: TRBV6-6

CDR3aa: CASSLDTGGLGETQYF
j_gene: TRBJ2-5
v_gene: TRBV7-8